These 11 T cell receptor beta chains were sequenced from one sample in a study of identical twins (dated by TCRdb to 2016 to 2017). The library was prepared using 5' RACE. These reads were obtained on an Illumina HiSeq 2000. TCRdb reran the public reads through fastp at Q25 and MiXCR, keeping productive beta chains. All rows with the same CDR3 protein become a single entry with the most common DNA and genes. In this sample the table shows approximately 1.8 million distinct CDR3 sequences, more than 30% of which occur a single time. Approximately 0.29% of the sample is in the top ten clones. Material: cord blood. All receptors derive from a newborn girl in good health.

This chain uses TRBV12-3 or TRBV12-4 with TRBJ2-1; TRBD2 matches at 12 bases. The J segment lost 4 bases and the V segment lost 10 bases, leaving 8 bases of the junction unmatched. The CDR3 consists of 15 residues. CDR3 loop: CANSHTSGRYNEQFF. CDR3 DNA: TGTGCCAACAGCCACACTAGCGGGAGGTACAATGAGCAGTTCTTC.

The sample holds one count of this clonotype. CDR3 in amino acids: CASSSIAGVRDTQYF. CDR3 sequence (DNA): TGTGCCAGCAGCTCTATAGCGGGAGTGAGAGATACGCAGTATTTT. The rearrangement links TRBV7-8 to TRBJ2-3, with TRBD2 identical over 9 bases. The CDR3 has 15 residues. Germline CDR1 and CDR2: SGHVS and FQNEAQ. The trim removed 4 bases at V and 5 bases at J, leaving 7 bases unmatched.

This clonotype was observed a single time. This chain uses TRBV28 with TRBJ1-2; the D gene is possibly TRBD1 (6 bases). Per the germline V gene, CDR1 is MDHEN and CDR2 is SYDVKM. Trimming took 2 bases from V and 0 from J, leaving 16 bases between them. This CDR3 is built from 17 residues. CDR3 sequence: CASSLIGGPPANYGYTF. DNA for the CDR3: TGTGCCAGCAGTTTAATTGGGGGGCCCCCAGCTAACTATGGCTACACCTTC.

The V and J genes are TRBV5-1 and TRBJ1-2; weak D call: TRBD1 (5 bases). CDR3 size: 16 residues. The V end was cut by 2 bases, the J end by 0 bases, with 14 bases between. The V gene's germline CDR1 is SGHRS and CDR2 YFSETQ. The CDR3 is CASSFGEGIANYGYTF. The DNA for the CDR3 is TGCGCCAGCAGCTTCGGTGAGGGGATCGCTAACTATGGCTACACCTTC.

The chain carries TRBV20-1 and TRBJ2-3; a possible D gene is TRBD1 (5 bases). Trimming took off 6 bases at V and 3 bases at J, with 13 bases between the two ends. This CDR3 is 13 amino acids long. Germline assignment: CDR1 DFQATT and CDR2 SNEGSKA (reference sequence). CDR3: CSAILRQTDTQYF. As DNA, the CDR3 is TGCAGTGCCATCCTCCGACAGACAGATACGCAGTATTTT.

The CDR3 here is CASSLRWGDQPQHF. CDR3 coding DNA: TGTGCCAGCAGCTTGCGTTGGGGGGATCAGCCCCAGCATTTT. The V call is TRBV5-5, the J call TRBJ1-5; D perhaps matches TRBD1 (5 bases). In germline, CDR1 is SGHKS, CDR2 YYEKEE (reference sequence). Trimming cost V 1 base and J 5 bases, with 10 bases left between them. There are 14 residues in the CDR3.

CDR3 sequence (DNA): TGCGCCAGCAGCTTGGGGAGTAGCGGGGCCTCAGATACGCAGTATTTT. Encoded protein: CASSLGSSGASDTQYF. This chain connects TRBV5-1 to TRBJ2-3; 8 positions agree with TRBD2. CDR1 and CDR2 (germline): SGHRS, YFSETQ. The CDR3 totals 16 residues. J lost 4 bases, V lost 0 bases, and 7 bases had no gene match. Full variable domain (rest looked up from reference TRBV5-1 and TRBJ2-3): KAGVTQTPRYLIKTRGQQVTLSCSPISGHRSVSWYQQTPGQGLQFLFEYFSETQRNKGNFPGRFSGRQFSNSRSEMNVSTLELGDSALYLCASSLGSSGASDTQYFGPGTRLTVL.

The chain combines TRBV4-2 with TRBJ2-1, with TRBD2 matching over 9 bases. Germline V gives CDR1 LGHNA, CDR2 YNFKEQ. This CDR3 spans 16 amino acids. After removal of 0 bases from V and 8 bases from J, the junction contained 8 bases not matched to a gene. The CDR3 spells CASSQDWVAGVYEQFF. The DNA of the CDR3 is TGTGCCAGCAGCCAAGATTGGGTAGCGGGAGTCTATGAGCAGTTCTTC.

This rearrangement joins TRBV5-4 to TRBJ2-3, with a weak D call TRBD2 (6 bases). CDR3 size: 15 residues. Trimming removed 1 base at V and 4 bases at J, with 13 bases between. Germline V gene data show CDR1 as SGHNT and CDR2 as YYREEE (reference sequence). The CDR3 spells CASSLRRREADTQYF. The CDR3 DNA sequence: TGTGCCAGCAGCTTGCGTAGGCGGGAAGCAGATACGCAGTATTTT.

This clonotype was seen more than once but under ten times. This chain uses TRBV28 with TRBJ2-1, with 11 positions matching TRBD2. Germline CDR1 is MDHEN and CDR2 is SYDVKM. The CDR3 is 19 residues long. The V gene end was trimmed by 10 bases and the J gene end by 2 bases; junction bases not matched to a gene: 19. CDR3 loop: CATFQRALAGGSPYNEQFF. CDR3 coding DNA: TGTGCCACCTTCCAGAGGGCTCTAGCGGGAGGCAGCCCCTACAATGAGCAGTTCTTC.

The V and J genes are TRBV29-1 and TRBJ1-1; D ambiguous. The V gene lost 4 bases and the J gene lost 1 base, with 10 bases spanning the gap. The germline V gene has CDR1 SQVTM and CDR2 ANQGSEA. The CDR3 length is 13 residues. The CDR3 loop is CSVAEQPNTEAFF. CDR3 nucleotides: TGCAGCGTTGCGGAGCAACCGAACACTGAAGCTTTCTTT.